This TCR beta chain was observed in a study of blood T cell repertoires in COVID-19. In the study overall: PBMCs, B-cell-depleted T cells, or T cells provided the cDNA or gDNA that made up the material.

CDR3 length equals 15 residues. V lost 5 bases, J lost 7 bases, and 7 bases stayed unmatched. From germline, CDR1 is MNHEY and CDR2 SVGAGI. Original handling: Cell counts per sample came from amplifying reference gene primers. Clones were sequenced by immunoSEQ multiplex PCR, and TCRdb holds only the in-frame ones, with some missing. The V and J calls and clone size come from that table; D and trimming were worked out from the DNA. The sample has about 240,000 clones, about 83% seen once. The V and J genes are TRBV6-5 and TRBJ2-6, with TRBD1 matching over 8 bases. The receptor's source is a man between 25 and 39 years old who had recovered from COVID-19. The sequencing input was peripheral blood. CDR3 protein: CASSPFGQGANVLTF. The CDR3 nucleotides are TGTGCCAGCAGTCCCTTCGGACAGGGCGCCAACGTCCTGACTTTC.